These T cell receptor beta chains were read from a single sample in a study of T-cell memory formation after mild COVID-19. A single record per CDR3 protein comes from TCRdb applying MiXCR to the 5' RACE reads. Here the sample spans over 50,000 distinct CDR3 sequences, approximately 9% being singletons. The sequenced sample consisted of PBMCs or a T cell subset sorted from them (not recorded which). The source is an adult woman who had mild COVID-19 (a few samples of this study predate the infection). Cell type and time point are not known. Both conserved end residues are part of each CDR3. The D gene is left open where the match is weak. The listing skips clone size in some rows; elsewhere it reads once, few, many or a size class.

v_call	j_call	d_call	cdr3_length	clone_size	cdr3_aa	cdr3_nt
TRBV10-2	TRBJ2-3	-	12	-	CASSVKVDTQYF	TGCGCCAGCAGTGTAAAGGTAGATACGCAGTATTTT
TRBV4-1	TRBJ2-1	TRBD2	15	many	CASSQETGGIREQFF	TGCGCCAGCAGCCAAGAAACGGGGGGAATAAGGGAGCAGTTCTTC
TRBV7-2	TRBJ2-1	TRBD1	17	many	CASSHSWGTGPYNEQFF	TGTGCCAGCAGCCACAGTTGGGGGACAGGCCCCTACAATGAGCAGTTCTTC
TRBV7-9	TRBJ1-5	-	13	few	CASSSDLNQPQHF	TGTGCCAGCAGTTCGGACCTAAATCAGCCCCAGCATTTT
TRBV2	TRBJ1-2	TRBD1	12	few	CASTVTGDGYTF	TGTGCCAGCACGGTGACAGGGGATGGCTACACCTTC
TRBV20-1	TRBJ1-1	TRBD1	15	few	CSASDWDRTIFEAFF	TGCAGTGCTAGTGACTGGGACAGAACAATATTTGAAGCTTTCTTT
TRBV25-1	TRBJ1-3	TRBD1	16	-	CASRTDRGLSGNTIYF	TGTGCCAGCAGGACCGACAGGGGCCTCTCTGGAAACACCATATATTTT
TRBV4-1	TRBJ2-1	-	17	many	CASSQDSHLRSYNEQFF	TGCGCCAGCAGCCAAGATTCCCATTTGCGCTCCTACAATGAGCAGTTCTTC
TRBV29-1	TRBJ2-5	-	12	-	CSAEEGHETQYF	TGCAGCGCCGAGGAGGGGCACGAGACCCAGTACTTC
TRBV20-1	TRBJ2-5	TRBD2	13	few	CSARGLAGGTQYF	TGCAGTGCTAGGGGACTAGCGGGGGGGACCCAGTACTTC
TRBV19	TRBJ2-4	-	11	few	CASGGQNIQYF	TGTGCCAGTGGCGGTCAAAACATTCAGTACTTC
TRBV12-3/TRBV12-4	TRBJ1-2	-	13	-	CASSTGTHNGYTF	TGTGCCAGCAGCACTGGGACCCACAATGGCTACACCTTC
TRBV12-5	TRBJ2-1	-	16	-	CASGLVIRGISGEQFF	TGTGCTAGTGGTTTGGTAATCAGGGGAATAAGCGGAGAGCAGTTCTTC
TRBV5-6	TRBJ2-7	-	11	many	CASSQQHEQYF	TGTGCCAGCAGCCAACAGCACGAGCAGTACTTC
TRBV6-4	TRBJ2-2	-	12	-	CASSDGAGELFF	TGTGCCAGCAGTGACGGGGCCGGGGAGCTGTTTTTT
TRBV7-9	TRBJ2-1	TRBD2	16	few	CASGLAGALLYNEQFF	TGTGCCAGCGGACTAGCGGGGGCCCTCTTGTACAATGAGCAGTTCTTC
TRBV4-3	TRBJ2-1	TRBD2	20	-	CASSQGRGTSARSSYNEQFF	TGCGCCAGCAGCCAAGGACGCGGGACTAGCGCGAGAAGCTCCTACAATGAGCAGTTCTTC
TRBV5-6	TRBJ2-1	-	16	-	CASSLLTLEIINEQFF	TGTGCCAGCAGCTTGCTCACCCTAGAAATTATTAATGAGCAGTTCTTC